A single sample is the source of the 30 T cell receptor beta chains below, sequenced in a study of breast tumors, draining lymph nodes, adjacent tissues (dated by TCRdb to the mid-2010s). Lymph node samples came from the axillary draining lymph nodes of breast cancer patients. The protocol used for the library was multiplex PCR. Sequencing took place on an Illumina HiSeq 2000. TCRdb reprocessing: public reads trimmed at Q25 with fastp, clones called with MiXCR, in-frame beta chains kept. Every CDR3 protein is listed once, alongside the most common genes and DNA of its rows. The sample has some 150,000 distinct CDR3 sequences on record, approximately 20% of them singletons. Of the sample, just over 2.5% falls within the top ten clones. Source material: axillary lymph node tissue. These receptors all come from a female donor with breast cancer. Some clones in this sample may be carry-over from other donors' samples.

The V call is TRBV27, the J call TRBJ2-2; 9 bases line up with TRBD1. The CDR3 consists of 16 residues. V lost 4 bases and J lost 7; bases outside the gene matches: 10. Germline assignment: CDR1 MNHEY and CDR2 SMNVEV (reference sequence). CDR3 nucleotides: TGTGCCAGCAGTTCCCCAAAGGGACAGGGCGTCGGGGAGCTGTTTTTT. Amino acid sequence: CASSSPKGQGVGELFF.

Regarding this clonotype: A much larger clone lies one base from this, so it may be a read error. Given the absence of the conserved phenylalanine or tryptophan at the CDR3 end, a read error is likely. The chain couples TRBV6-5 to TRBJ1-2; D is ambiguous. The CDR3 contains 15 residues. Germline CDR1 MNHEY, CDR2 SVGAGI. V lost 4 bases, J lost 0 bases, and 12 bases lay in between. CDR3 DNA sequence: TGTGCCAGCAGTTCCTCCCCGAGAGCTAACTATGGCTACACCCTC. This gives the protein CASSSSPRANYGYTL.

The J gene is TRBJ2-6, the V gene TRBV27; 7 bases line up with TRBD1. Germline trimming cut 3 bases from V and 4 bases from J; bases unmatched to any gene: 6. The CDR3 contains 16 residues. Germline assignment: CDR1 MNHEY and CDR2 SMNVEV (reference sequence). The CDR3, as DNA: TGTGCCAGCAGTTTCCAGACAGGGTTCGGGGCCAACGTCCTGACTTTC. It translates to CASSFQTGFGANVLTF. The full variable domain, completed using reference TRBV27 and TRBJ2-6, is EAQVTQNPRYLITVTGKKLTVTCSQNMNHEYMSWYRQDPGLGLRQIYYSMNVEVTDKGDVPEGYKVSRKEKRNFPLILESPSPNQTSLYFCASSFQTGFGANVLTFGAGSRLTVL.

This clonotype occurred a few times. The CDR3 nucleotides are TGTGCCAGCAGCCAAGCGCCAGGGTCCACCGGGGAGCTGTTTTTT. Its translation: CASSQAPGSTGELFF. V and J are TRBV3-1 and TRBJ2-2; a possible D gene is TRBD1 (5 bases). The germline gives CDR1 LGHDT, CDR2 YNNKEL (reference sequence). This CDR3 has 15 residues. V gave up 1 base and J gave up 4 bases, with 10 bases separating them.

Concerning this clonotype itself: One base away lies a much larger clone, so this may be a sequencing read error. The final CDR3 position lacks the conserved phenylalanine or tryptophan, pointing to a likely read error. The chain recombines TRBV5-5 with TRBJ1-4, with no clear D. CDR1 SGHKS and CDR2 YYEKEE come from the germline V gene (reference sequence). Trimming removed 1 base from V and 0 bases from J, with 4 bases in between. The CDR3 consists of 14 residues. CDR3 DNA: TGTGCCAGCAGCTTGTCAGCAACTAATGAAAAACTGTTTTCT. It encodes CASSLSATNEKLFS.

This clonotype has a count of ten or more. The V call is TRBV5-8, the J call TRBJ2-7; perhaps D is TRBD1 or TRBD2 (5 bases each). This CDR3 comprises 15 residues. Trimming stripped 3 bases from V and 0 bases from J, with 13 bases between. The V gene's germline CDR1 is SGHTS and CDR2 YDEGEE. CDR3 DNA sequence: TGTGCCAGCAGCTCTAGGGACCTCATCTCCTACGAGCAGTACTTC. It is translated as CASSSRDLISYEQYF.

Many counts were recorded for this clonotype. The chain has TRBV20-1 and TRBJ2-3; a possible D gene is TRBD2 (6 bases). Germline values: CDR1 DFQATT, CDR2 SNEGSKA (reference sequence). Trimming pared 2 bases from V and 2 bases from J, leaving 14 bases between. This CDR3 contains 15 residues. CDR3 bases: TGCAGTGCTAGATTCTTTGCGGGGACCACAGATACGCAGTATTTT. Translation gives CSARFFAGTTDTQYF.

For this clonotype: Just one base apart from a much larger clone, this may be a read error. The chain has TRBV5-4 and TRBJ2-7, with D perhaps matching TRBD2 (6 bases). V lost 4 bases and J lost 0, with 8 bases in between. Germline V CDR1 and CDR2: SGHNT, YYREEE (reference sequence). There are 13 residues in the CDR3. CDR3 sequence reads: CASSRRVSYEQYF. The CDR3 nucleotides read TGTGCCAGCAGCAGGAGGGTCTCCTACGAGCAGTACTTC.

This clonotype was observed at least ten times. This chain links TRBV5-1 with TRBJ2-5; TRBD2 aligns across 12 bases. Germline V gives CDR1 SGHRS, CDR2 YFSETQ. This CDR3 comprises 15 residues. The V and J ends lost 1 base and 4 bases, in that order; junction bases with no gene match: 2. The CDR3 loop reads CASSLRTSGVETQYF. CDR3 coding DNA: TGCGCCAGCAGCTTGCGGACTAGCGGGGTAGAGACCCAGTACTTC.

This clonotype came up a few times. This chain joins TRBV27 and TRBJ2-3, with 7 bases aligning to TRBD2. J was trimmed by 2 bases and V by 3 bases; bases with no gene match: 5. The CDR3 extends over 15 amino acids. Germline CDR1 MNHEY, CDR2 SMNVEV (reference sequence). CDR3 coding DNA: TGTGCCAGCAGTTTGGGCGGGAGCAACACAGATACGCAGTATTTT. Translation: CASSLGGSNTDTQYF.

The V call is TRBV7-2, the J call TRBJ1-5, with D unresolved. V was cut by 8 bases and J by 2 bases, with 16 bases left in between. The V gene's germline CDR1 is SGHTA and CDR2 FQGNSA. This CDR3 has 15 amino acids. The CDR3 here is CASAAEPWGNQPQHF. The CDR3, as DNA: TGTGCCAGCGCCGCGGAGCCCTGGGGCAATCAGCCCCAGCATTTT.

This clonotype was counted at least ten times. CDR3 amino acids: CSARDPSSGGNNEQFF. The CDR3 bases are TGCAGTGCTAGAGATCCCTCTAGCGGGGGTAACAATGAGCAGTTCTTC. J is TRBJ2-1 and V is TRBV20-1; 10 bases match TRBD2. CDR3 size: 16 residues. After removal of 0 bases from V and 5 bases from J, the junction contained 7 bases not matched to a gene. Looked up from germline, CDR1 is DFQATT and CDR2 is SNEGSKA (reference sequence).

The table lists this clonotype with many counts. This sequence joins TRBV12-3 or TRBV12-4 and TRBJ2-2, with D possibly TRBD2 on 6 matching bases. Trimming removed 6 bases at V and 8 bases at J, with 16 bases between. CDR3 length: 14 residues. CDR3 amino acids: CASRGGTTWGELFF. As DNA, the CDR3 is TGTGCCAGCAGGGGCGGGACCACATGGGGGGAGCTGTTTTTT.

The table lists this clonotype with many counts. The rearrangement links TRBV24-1 to TRBJ2-7; D gene unclear. The CDR3 contains 13 residues. Between the trimmed V and J ends, which lost 4 bases and 4 bases, there was a span of 10 bases. CDR1 KGHDR and CDR2 SFDVKD come from the germline V gene. The CDR3 is CATSDPHKYEQYF. CDR3 in DNA: TGTGCCACCAGTGACCCACATAAATACGAGCAGTACTTC.

This clonotype was detected ten times or more. J is TRBJ2-2 and V is TRBV6-4; D remains ambiguous. Trimming took 4 bases from V and 1 from J, leaving 7 bases between them. The CDR3 has 14 residues. CDR1 MRHNA and CDR2 SNTAGT come from the germline V gene. The CDR3 DNA is TGTGCCAGCAGTGTACTATTGAACACCGGGGAGCTGTTTTTT. Its translation: CASSVLLNTGELFF.

This clonotype was counted only a few times. The genes are TRBV28 and TRBJ2-1; 11 bases match TRBD2. The CDR3 spans 17 residues. The J segment lost 7 bases and the V segment lost 4 bases, leaving 12 bases of the junction unmatched. In germline, CDR1 is MDHEN, CDR2 SYDVKM. The CDR3 DNA follows: TGTGCCAGCAGTTCTCTCATAGCGGGAGGGCCAAGGAATGAGCAGTTCTTC. Residues: CASSSLIAGGPRNEQFF.

The rearrangement joins TRBV6-6 to TRBJ1-4, with 10 nucleotides matching TRBD1. The CDR3 contains 20 residues. V was clipped by 6 bases and J by 0 bases; unmatched bases: 16. In germline, CDR1 is MNHNY, CDR2 SVGAGI (reference sequence). The CDR3 region is CASSNNDALTGGATNEKLFF. CDR3 DNA: TGTGCCAGCAGCAACAACGACGCCTTGACAGGGGGCGCAACTAATGAAAAACTGTTTTTT.

The chain combines TRBV28 with TRBJ1-5, with D possibly being TRBD1 (6 bases). This CDR3 has 17 amino acids. Germline CDR1 MDHEN, CDR2 SYDVKM. V lost 3 bases and J 1 base, leaving 16 bases between the germline ends. CDR3 sequence: CASSFWAGEGSNQPQHF. CDR3 in DNA: TGTGCCAGCAGTTTTTGGGCAGGGGAGGGGAGCAATCAGCCCCAGCATTTT.

About this clonotype itself: A read error may be the cause here, since a much bigger clone is one base away. The chain carries TRBV12-3 or TRBV12-4 and TRBJ1-4, with D possibly being TRBD1 (6 bases). The CDR3 contains 14 residues. The V end lost 4 bases, the J end lost 10 bases, and 16 bases lay between the germline ends. CDR3 residues: CASSSQGIIGKLFF. In nucleotides, the CDR3 is TGTGCCAGCAGTTCCCAGGGGATTATTGGAAAACTGTTTTTT.

At least ten counts were recorded for this clonotype. V and J are TRBV9 and TRBJ2-7; D perhaps matches TRBD2 (6 bases). The germline V gene has CDR1 SGDLS and CDR2 YYNGEE. The V end was cut by 0 bases, the J end by 6 bases, with 16 bases between. The CDR3 contains 15 residues. The CDR3, as DNA: TGTGCCAGCAGCGTAGACGGGGGAGTTATCAGCGAGCAGTACTTC. Its protein is CASSVDGGVISEQYF.

Ten or more counts support this clonotype. The rearrangement links TRBV7-6 to TRBJ2-1, with D perhaps matching TRBD2 (7 bases). Germline V CDR1 and CDR2: SGHVS, FNYEAQ. Trimming shortened V by 6 bases and J by 9 bases, and 18 bases separated the two germline ends. CDR3 length equals 14 residues. As DNA, the CDR3 is TGTGCCAGCAGAGGGGGGGGGACTCCGTCTGAGCAGTTCTTC. Its translation is CASRGGGTPSEQFF.

This clonotype appeared many times. This chain uses TRBV4-1 with TRBJ1-5; the D gene is possibly TRBD1 (5 bases). Per germline, CDR1 MGHRA and CDR2 YSYEKL. Trimming removed 0 bases from V and 6 bases from J, with 12 bases in between. The CDR3 covers 15 residues. The CDR3 DNA is TGCGCCAGCAGCCAAGATGGGGGGGGAGCTCAGCCCCAGCATTTT. Amino acid sequence: CASSQDGGGAQPQHF.

About this clonotype: This may be a read error: a much more frequent sequence differs by one nucleotide. The rearrangement uses TRBV12-3 or TRBV12-4 and TRBJ1-3, with D uncertain. This CDR3 has 14 amino acids. CDR3 in amino acids: CASSLVTSGNIIYF. As DNA, the CDR3 is TGTGCCAGCAGTTTGGTGACCTCTGGAAACATCATATATTTT.

This clonotype was detected ten times or more. The genes are TRBV10-3 and TRBJ2-5, with TRBD1 matching over 8 bases. In germline, CDR1 is ENHRY, CDR2 SYGVKD. The CDR3 runs 14 residues. The J segment lost 2 bases and the V segment lost 6 bases, leaving 5 bases of the junction unmatched. The chain's CDR3 is CAIRKRQGQETQYF. As DNA, the CDR3 is TGTGCCATCAGGAAAAGACAGGGGCAAGAGACCCAGTACTTC.

About this clonotype: This may stem from a read error, because a much larger clone lies one nucleotide away. The rearrangement joins TRBV4-2 to TRBJ2-2, with a possible D match to TRBD2 (6 bases). Germline lookup yields CDR1 LGHNA and CDR2 YNFKEQ. The V end lost 0 bases, the J end lost 9 bases, and 20 bases lay between the germline ends. This CDR3 contains 17 residues. The CDR3 nucleotides are TGTGCCAGCAGCCAAGATCAAGCGCGGGGTAGGACCAGGGAGCTGTTTTTT. Protein: CASSQDQARGRTRELFF.

This clonotype came up a few times. The chain combines TRBV28 with TRBJ2-2, with 11 bases identical to TRBD2. The V gene's germline CDR1 is MDHEN and CDR2 SYDVKM. V trimming: 5 bases; J trimming: 0 bases; junction bases outside the gene matches: 11. CDR3 length: 19 amino acids. The CDR3 region has the DNA TGTGCCAGCAGTCCGCCCGGACTAGCGGGTGTAACGAACACCGGGGAGCTGTTTTTT. As protein: CASSPPGLAGVTNTGELFF. Supplemented by reference TRBV28 and TRBJ2-2, the full variable domain reads DVKVTQSSRYLVKRTGEKVFLECVQDMDHENMFWYRQDPGLGLRLIYFSYDVKMKEKGDIPEGYSVSREKKERFSLILESASTNQTSMYLCASSPPGLAGVTNTGELFFGEGSRLTVL.

This clonotype occurred many times. J is TRBJ2-2 and V is TRBV7-2, with D possibly matching TRBD2 (5 bases). The germline gives CDR1 SGHTA, CDR2 FQGNSA. Trimming removed 3 bases from V and 4 bases from J, with 9 bases in between. The CDR3 spans 14 residues. The CDR3 sequence: CASSFTGSTGELFF. The CDR3 coding sequence is TGTGCCAGCAGCTTCACGGGAAGCACCGGGGAGCTGTTTTTT. The entire variable domain, with the rest obtained from reference TRBV7-2 and TRBJ2-2, is as follows: GAGVSQSPSNKVTEKGKDVELRCDPISGHTALYWYRQSLGQGLEFLIYFQGNSAPDKSGLPSDRFSAERTGGSVSTLTIQRTQQEDSAVYLCASSFTGSTGELFFGEGSRLTVL.

There are many counts of this clonotype. The CDR3 nucleotides are TGCAGTGTTGAGGACAGGGTGGCTTTCAACGAGCAGTACTTC. Residues: CSVEDRVAFNEQYF. The chain recombines TRBV20-1 with TRBJ2-7; 8 nucleotides align to TRBD1. J gave up 5 bases and V 7 bases, and 13 bases lay outside the gene matches. This CDR3 contains 14 residues. Germline V CDR1 and CDR2: DFQATT, SNEGSKA (reference sequence).

This clonotype was picked up many times. The chain employs TRBV12-3 or TRBV12-4 and TRBJ2-7; a weak D match, TRBD2 (6 bases). The CDR3 has 13 amino acids. V shed 3 bases and J shed 4 bases, with 10 bases lying between them. CDR3 DNA sequence: TGTGCCAGCAGTTTCGGCGGACTATACGAGCAGTACTTC. This sequence encodes CASSFGGLYEQYF.

This clonotype was observed many times. This rearrangement joins TRBV30 to TRBJ2-2; no firm D call. The CDR3 length is 12 residues. V lost 8 bases and J 6 bases, leaving 13 bases between the germline ends. CDR1 is GTSNPN and CDR2 is SVGIG in the germline V gene (reference sequence). CDR3 coding DNA: TGTGCCCGCCTGGAAGTTGCCGGGGAGCTGTTTTTT. Amino acids: CARLEVAGELFF.